This is a list of T cell receptor beta chains from one sample in a study of cytomegalovirus exposure and HLA in healthy donors. Sequencing was performed with immunoSEQ multiplex PCR; in TCRdb, only in-frame clones are kept and a portion is missing. The sample includes approximately 140,000 clones, 78% seen only once; the top ten take approximately 2.8%. The sample comprised PBMCs. The receptors stem from a male donor in good health and CMV-seronegative. Both conserved end residues are part of each CDR3. D genes are given only for firm matches. Part of the rows lack a size; the others show once, few, many or a class for expanded clones.

size: few
D: -
V: TRBV18
J: TRBJ2-1
DNA: TGTGCCAGCTCACTGGCCAACAATGAGCAGTTCTTC
CDR3: CASSLANNEQFF

size: -
D: TRBD2
V: TRBV7-6
J: TRBJ2-1
DNA: TGTGCCAGCAGCTCACCGGGACTAGTAAATGAGCAGTTCTTC
CDR3: CASSSPGLVNEQFF

size: -
D: TRBD1
V: TRBV4-3
J: TRBJ2-3
DNA: TGCGCCAGCAGCCAAGACCCTGACAGGGGTAATACAGATACGCAGTATTTT
CDR3: CASSQDPDRGNTDTQYF

size: -
D: -
V: TRBV6-1
J: TRBJ2-3
DNA: TGTGCCAGCAGGACTCCTAGCACAGATACGCAGTATTTT
CDR3: CASRTPSTDTQYF

size: -
D: -
V: TRBV1
J: TRBJ2-1
DNA: TGCACCAGCAGCCAAGGGTTCGGCCTACTAGCGGGGGGGCCCCTCTACAATGAGCAGTTCTTC
CDR3: CTSSQGFGLLAGGPLYNEQFF

size: -
D: -
V: TRBV19
J: TRBJ2-7
DNA: TGTGCCAGTAGTATCTCGGGGGGCACCTACGAGCAGTACTTC
CDR3: CASSISGGTYEQYF

size: -
D: TRBD2
V: TRBV27
J: TRBJ2-7
DNA: TGTGCCAGCGGGGGGGGTGGAACCTCCTACGAGCAGTACTTC
CDR3: CASGGGGTSYEQYF

size: few
D: -
V: TRBV12-5
J: TRBJ1-5
DNA: TGTGCTAGTGGTTTAGACAGCCTACATTATGGTCAGCCCCAGCATTTT
CDR3: CASGLDSLHYGQPQHF

size: -
D: -
V: TRBV29-1
J: TRBJ2-2
DNA: TGCAGCGTTCGCCCACCCGGGACCGGGGAGCTGTTTTTT
CDR3: CSVRPPGTGELFF

size: -
D: TRBD1
V: TRBV6-4
J: TRBJ2-6
DNA: TGTGCCAGCAGAGGCAGGGGGAAGGCTGGGGCCAACGTCCTGACTTTC
CDR3: CASRGRGKAGANVLTF

size: few
D: TRBD2
V: TRBV29-1
J: TRBJ2-1
DNA: TGCAGCGTGGGCTTTAGCGGGAGTAATGAGCAGTTCTTC
CDR3: CSVGFSGSNEQFF

size: -
D: TRBD1
V: TRBV7-9
J: TRBJ2-3
DNA: TGTGCCAGCAGCTTTATACTAAGGACAGGGCCGGGCACAGATACGCAGTATTTT
CDR3: CASSFILRTGPGTDTQYF

size: -
D: TRBD1
V: TRBV7-9
J: TRBJ1-1
DNA: TGTGCCAGCAGCCTCCAATGGACAGGGGATAGTGAAGCTTTCTTT
CDR3: CASSLQWTGDSEAFF

size: -
D: -
V: TRBV6-1
J: TRBJ1-4
DNA: TGTGCCAGCAGTGAAGACGGTAGAGGTAATGAAAAACTGTTTTTT
CDR3: CASSEDGRGNEKLFF

size: -
D: TRBD1
V: TRBV9
J: TRBJ2-3
DNA: TGTGCCAGCAGCGTTGCCGAACCCGGGACAGCCAACACAGATACGCAGTATTTT
CDR3: CASSVAEPGTANTDTQYF

size: -
D: TRBD2
V: TRBV30
J: TRBJ2-3
DNA: TGTGCCTGGACCTCGGGGGGGATCCCAGATACGCAGTATTTT
CDR3: CAWTSGGIPDTQYF

size: -
D: -
V: TRBV27
J: TRBJ1-1
DNA: TGTGCCAGCAGCCTCTCCCGGAACACTGAAGCTTTCTTT
CDR3: CASSLSRNTEAFF

size: few
D: -
V: TRBV2
J: TRBJ1-5
DNA: TGTGCCAGCAGTGACAGGGGTAATAGCAATCAGCCCCAGCATTTT
CDR3: CASSDRGNSNQPQHF

size: -
D: TRBD1
V: TRBV4-1
J: TRBJ1-4
DNA: TGCGCCAGCGGACCCCTTGACAGGGGGAGGGAAAAACTGTTTTTT
CDR3: CASGPLDRGREKLFF

size: once
D: -
V: TRBV19
J: TRBJ1-4
DNA: TGTGCCAGTAGTATGGGTGGGGGCGCGTGGAATGAAAAACTGTTTTTT
CDR3: CASSMGGGAWNEKLFF

size: -
D: TRBD1
V: TRBV7-8
J: TRBJ2-7
DNA: TGTGCCAGCGTAAGGACAGGGGACCACGAGCAGTACTTC
CDR3: CASVRTGDHEQYF

size: -
D: -
V: TRBV11-2
J: TRBJ1-1
DNA: TGTGCCAGCAGCCCCGGGTTCCGAGTAAGGAGCACTGAAGCTTTCTTT
CDR3: CASSPGFRVRSTEAFF

size: -
D: TRBD1
V: TRBV2
J: TRBJ1-1
DNA: TGTGCCAGCAGTGAACGACAGGGGAACACTGAAGCTTTCTTT
CDR3: CASSERQGNTEAFF

size: -
D: -
V: TRBV30
J: TRBJ1-5
DNA: TGTGCCTGGGGGGGGGCAAATCAGCCCCAGCATTTT
CDR3: CAWGGANQPQHF

size: -
D: -
V: TRBV28
J: TRBJ2-5
DNA: TGTGCCAGCAGCTTATTAGAGACACAGACCCACTTC
CDR3: CASSLLETQTHF

size: -
D: TRBD1
V: TRBV18
J: TRBJ2-1
DNA: TGTGCCAGCTCACTCCCAACCGGGACAGGGATCAATGAGCAGTTCTTC
CDR3: CASSLPTGTGINEQFF

size: -
D: -
V: TRBV30
J: TRBJ1-2
DNA: TGTGCCTGGAGAAGTGGCTCTAACTATGGCTACCCCTTC
CDR3: CAWRSGSNYGYPF

size: -
D: TRBD1
V: TRBV13
J: TRBJ1-2
DNA: TGTGCCAGCAGCGTCGGGACAGTGGATGGCTACACCTTC
CDR3: CASSVGTVDGYTF

size: -
D: -
V: TRBV13
J: TRBJ2-7
DNA: TGTGCCAGCAGCTCTACGCTACGAGTGCAGTACTTC
CDR3: CASSSTLRVQYF